This entry lists 24 T cell receptor beta chains sequenced from one sample in a study of blood T cell repertoires in COVID-19. TCRdb's table, derived via immunoSEQ multiplex PCR, lists solely in-frame clones and lacks some. The sample holds approximately 300,000 clones, 70% to 90% seen once. Sequencing was done on a sample of peripheral blood. The receptors here all came from a woman aged 40 to 50 with acute or convalescent COVID-19.

This clone was observed a few times. The rearrangement links TRBV30 to TRBJ2-5; 7 nucleotides align to TRBD2. V was pared by 2 bases and J by 7 bases, with 7 bases of the junction left unmatched. The CDR3 totals 13 residues. Per germline, CDR1 GTSNPN and CDR2 SVGIG (reference sequence). CDR3 nucleotides: TGTGCCTGGAGTACGCTAGCGGAGGGGACCCAGTACTTC. Its translation is CAWSTLAEGTQYF.

V is TRBV6-5 and J is TRBJ2-3, with TRBD2 matching over 12 bases. The CDR3 runs to 16 residues. The germline V gene encodes CDR1 MNHEY and CDR2 SVGAGI. V shed 0 bases, J shed 7 bases, and the junction held 5 bases outside the gene matches. CDR3 region: CASSYSRLAGGHTQYF. In nucleotides, the CDR3 is TGTGCCAGCAGTTACTCCAGGCTAGCGGGGGGGCATACGCAGTATTTT.

This clone was recorded at least ten times. The gene calls are TRBV24-1 and TRBJ2-2; perhaps TRBD1 as D (6 bases). Looked up from germline, CDR1 is KGHDR and CDR2 is SFDVKD. The CDR3 loop spans 16 amino acids. V lost 5 bases and J 5 bases, leaving 17 bases between the germline ends. CDR3 amino acids: CATSGGGGKWTGELFF. The DNA of the CDR3 is TGTGCCACCAGTGGGGGTGGGGGCAAATGGACCGGGGAGCTGTTTTTT.

V and J are TRBV11-2 and TRBJ2-7; D might be TRBD1 (6 bases). Trimming removed 0 bases at V and 1 base at J, with 13 bases between. From germline, CDR1 is SGHAT and CDR2 FQNNGV. This CDR3 comprises 16 residues. The CDR3 nucleotides read TGTGCCAGCAGCTTAGAGTTCTCAGGGGCATCCTACGAGCAGTACGTC. Translated, it gives CASSLEFSGASYEQYV.

The V gene is TRBV9, the J gene TRBJ2-1; the match to TRBD2 covers 8 bases. The V segment lost 0 bases and the J segment 0 bases; nucleotides outside the gene matches: 8. Germline V gene sequence: CDR1 SGDLS, CDR2 YYNGEE. This CDR3 contains 18 residues. The CDR3 DNA sequence: TGTGCCAGCAGCGTAGAGGGCGGGGGGCCCAGCTCCTACAATGAGCAGTTCTTC. Amino acid sequence: CASSVEGGGPSSYNEQFF. The full variable domain, completed using reference TRBV9 and TRBJ2-1, is DSGVTQTPKHLITATGQRVTLRCSPRSGDLSVYWYQQSLDQGLQFLIQYYNGEERAKGNILERFSAQQFPDLHSELNLSSLELGDSALYFCASSVEGGGPSSYNEQFFGPGTRLTVL.

The chain joins TRBV20-1 to TRBJ1-2, with 7 bases lining up with TRBD1. The CDR3 totals 11 residues. Per germline, CDR1 DFQATT and CDR2 SNEGSKA (reference sequence). The J segment lost 6 bases and the V segment lost 4 bases, leaving 2 bases of the junction unmatched. The CDR3 DNA reads TGCAGTGCTAATGACAGGGATGGCTACACCTTC. Translation: CSANDRDGYTF.

The CDR3 loop reads CASSPATGGLTPTQYF. For the CDR3, the DNA is TGTGCCAGCAGCCCTGCGACAGGGGGCTTAACCCCGACGCAGTATTTT. This chain joins TRBV9 and TRBJ2-3; TRBD1 matches at 10 bases. This CDR3 is built from 16 residues. CDR1 is SGDLS and CDR2 is YYNGEE in the germline V gene. The V gene end was trimmed by 4 bases and the J gene end by 9 bases; junction bases not matched to a gene: 14.

A word on this clone: Other nucleotide sequences from this sample produce the same CDR3. This chain joins TRBV11-2 and TRBJ1-1; no clear D. V lost 1 base, J lost 3 bases, and 6 bases lay in between. CDR3 length: 13 residues. Germline loops: CDR1 SGHAT, CDR2 FQNNGV. The CDR3: CASSLVRDTEAFF. The CDR3 bases are TGTGCCAGCAGCTTAGTGCGCGACACTGAAGCTTTCTTT.

This sequence joins TRBV9 and TRBJ2-3; the D gene is possibly TRBD2 (5 bases). CDR1 is SGDLS and CDR2 is YYNGEE in the germline V gene. This CDR3 spans 16 amino acids. V lost 0 bases to trimming and J lost 0 bases, with 11 bases between them. This CDR3 is CASSVVAGPSTDTQYF. In DNA, the CDR3 is TGTGCCAGCAGCGTAGTTGCGGGCCCCAGCACAGATACGCAGTATTTT.

This chain connects TRBV2 to TRBJ1-5; 10 bases align to TRBD1. CDR1 is SNHLY and CDR2 is FYNNEI in the germline V gene. The CDR3 totals 17 residues. The V segment lost 1 base and the J segment 0 bases; nucleotides outside the gene matches: 3. The chain's CDR3 is CASSEGTGGHSNQPQHF. In DNA, the CDR3 is TGTGCCAGCAGTGAAGGGACAGGGGGTCATAGCAATCAGCCCCAGCATTTT.

The chain is built from TRBV15 and TRBJ1-1; D not resolved. Germline CDR1 and CDR2: LNHNV and YYDKDF (reference sequence). The CDR3 extends over 18 amino acids. Trimming took off 1 base at V and 1 base at J, with 19 bases between the two ends. The CDR3 sequence is CATSRVPPVRRQNTEAFF. The CDR3 nucleotides read TGTGCCACCAGCAGAGTCCCCCCTGTGCGGCGGCAGAACACTGAAGCTTTCTTT. Full variable domain (remainder filled in from reference TRBV15 and TRBJ1-1): DAMVIQNPRYQVTQFGKPVTLSCSQTLNHNVMYWYQQKSSQAPKLLFHYYDKDFNNEADTPDNFQSRRPNTSFCFLDIRSPGLGDTAMYLCATSRVPPVRRQNTEAFFGQGTRLTVV.

The chain couples TRBV11-2 to TRBJ1-3; TRBD1 agrees at 11 bases. Germline loops: CDR1 SGHAT, CDR2 FQNNGV. CDR3 size: 17 residues. Trimming took 2 bases from V and 1 from J; bases not matched to a gene: 4. The CDR3 region has the DNA TGTGCCAGCAGCTTAATCGGACAGGGGGCTTCTGGAAACACCATATATTTT. Residues: CASSLIGQGASGNTIYF.

The genes are TRBV19 and TRBJ1-2; 8 nucleotides match TRBD1. V was clipped by 8 bases and J by 3 bases; unmatched bases: 8. Per germline, CDR1 LNHDA and CDR2 SQIVND (reference sequence). The CDR3 covers 14 residues. CDR3 residues: CASSVGQVDYGYTF. The CDR3 nucleotides read TGTGCCAGTTCGGTGGGACAGGTGGACTATGGCTACACCTTC.

J is TRBJ1-6 and V is TRBV28, with D possibly matching TRBD1 (6 bases). From germline, CDR1 is MDHEN and CDR2 SYDVKM. With 7 bases removed from V and 1 base from J, the gap between germline ends came to 17 bases. The CDR3 loop spans 17 amino acids. CDR3 coding DNA: TGTGCCAGCACCGGGCGGGGAGGGGGATCCTATAATTCACCCCTCCACTTT. It translates to CASTGRGGGSYNSPLHF.

The chain has TRBV9 and TRBJ1-6, with D tentatively TRBD1 (5 bases). The length of the CDR3 is 16 residues. Trimming left V 3 bases short and J 1 base short, with 11 bases between. Looked up from germline, CDR1 is SGDLS and CDR2 is YYNGEE. The CDR3, as DNA: TGTGCCAGCAGCGGGCAGGACACGTCCTATAATTCACCCCTCCACTTT. Translating gives CASSGQDTSYNSPLHF.

The chain has TRBV6-5 and TRBJ1-6, with a weak D call TRBD1 (6 bases). This CDR3 comprises 15 residues. Looked up from germline, CDR1 is MNHEY and CDR2 is SVGAGI. Trimming took 7 bases from V and 8 from J, leaving 18 bases between them. The DNA for the CDR3 is TGTGCCAGCAATCCCCAGGGGCAGCGGCATTCACCCCTCCACTTT. Protein: CASNPQGQRHSPLHF.

This chain connects TRBV7-2 to TRBJ1-2; D gene ambiguous. CDR3 size: 13 residues. Trimming stripped 1 base from V and 8 bases from J, with 11 bases between. Germline V gene sequence: CDR1 SGHTA, CDR2 FQGNSA. The CDR3 loop is CASSLGNLGGYTF. CDR3 sequence (DNA): TGTGCCAGCAGCTTAGGGAATCTGGGCGGCTACACCTTC.

V and J are TRBV5-6 and TRBJ1-6, with D hard to call. Deletions cut 0 bases from V and 0 bases from J, with 7 bases between. There are 16 residues in the CDR3. The germline CDR1 and CDR2 sequences are SGHDT and YYEEEE. The CDR3 region is CASSLGGSSYNSPLHF. The CDR3, as DNA: TGTGCCAGCAGCTTGGGAGGGAGCTCCTATAATTCACCCCTCCACTTT.

This chain uses TRBV5-1 with TRBJ2-6; TRBD1 matches at 12 bases. V dropped 3 bases and J dropped 1; count of bases not matched to a gene: 14. Germline V gene data show CDR1 as SGHRS and CDR2 as YFSETQ. The CDR3 totals 21 residues. CDR3 protein: CASSSMGTGGLSGSGANVLTF. CDR3 bases: TGCGCCAGCAGCTCTATGGGGACAGGGGGCTTGTCAGGTTCTGGGGCCAACGTCCTGACTTTC.

This sequence joins TRBV3-1 (or the pseudogene TRBV3-2) and TRBJ2-1, with a weak D call TRBD1 (7 bases). Germline V gene data show CDR1 as LGHDT and CDR2 as YNNKEL (reference sequence). Trimming took off 1 base at V and 5 bases at J, with 12 bases between the two ends. The CDR3 is made up of 15 amino acids. The CDR3 spells CASSQGQGGHNEQFF. As DNA, the CDR3 is TGTGCCAGCAGCCAAGGCCAGGGGGGACACAATGAGCAGTTCTTC.

The chain recombines TRBV19 with TRBJ2-5; D may be TRBD2 (7 bases). V lost 1 base, J lost 4 bases, and 13 bases lay in between. Looked up from germline, CDR1 is LNHDA and CDR2 is SQIVND (reference sequence). The CDR3 spans 15 residues. DNA for the CDR3: TGTGCCAGTAGTATAGGAGGGGGGGCCATAGAGACCCAGTACTTC. Translated: CASSIGGGAIETQYF.

The V and J genes are TRBV19 and TRBJ1-5; the match to TRBD1 covers 8 bases. Trimming took 7 bases from V and 1 from J; bases not matched to a gene: 6. The CDR3 extends over 15 amino acids. CDR1 is LNHDA, CDR2 SQIVND, per germline (reference sequence). The CDR3: CASTWTGPSNQPQHF. The CDR3 nucleotides read TGTGCCAGTACTTGGACAGGGCCAAGCAATCAGCCCCAGCATTTT.

This clone came up a few times. J is TRBJ1-1 and V is TRBV6-5, with 7 bases fitting TRBD1. The germline V gene encodes CDR1 MNHEY and CDR2 SVGAGI. The CDR3 is 15 amino acids. V was clipped by 0 bases and J by 3 bases; unmatched bases: 4. The DNA for the CDR3 is TGTGCCAGCAGTTACTCGGGACAGCTCCACACTGAAGCTTTCTTT. Encoded protein: CASSYSGQLHTEAFF.

V and J are TRBV5-1 and TRBJ1-1; a weak D match, TRBD1 (6 bases). Germline CDR1 reads SGHRS; CDR2 reads YFSETQ. V lost 2 bases, J lost 0 bases, and 14 bases lay in between. The CDR3 spans 16 residues. The CDR3 reads CASSLTGFWVNTEAFF. In nucleotides, the CDR3 is TGCGCCAGCAGCTTAACAGGGTTTTGGGTGAACACTGAAGCTTTCTTT.